Below are 24 T cell receptor beta chains sequenced from a single sample in a study of T cell responses to AZD1222 COVID-19 vaccine. Sequencing was performed with immunoSEQ multiplex PCR; in TCRdb, only in-frame clones are kept and a portion is missing. The sample records over 120,000 clones, 85% to 95% being singletons. Specimen: peripheral blood, collected after recovery from COVID-19. The receptors here all came from an adult who had recovered from COVID-19.

V usage is TRBV28 and J usage is TRBJ1-1; tentatively, D is TRBD1 (6 bases). Trimming took off 9 bases at V and 2 bases at J, with 13 bases between the two ends. CDR1 is MDHEN, CDR2 SYDVKM, per germline. The CDR3 runs to 13 residues. The CDR3 spells CASYPGHNTEAFF. The CDR3 nucleotides are TGTGCCAGTTACCCGGGACACAACACTGAAGCTTTCTTT.

The chain employs TRBV5-1 and TRBJ2-5; D is possibly TRBD1 (5 bases). CDR3 length equals 17 residues. The ends were cut back, 1 base at V and 2 bases at J, with 18 bases in the middle. Germline V gives CDR1 SGHRS, CDR2 YFSETQ. This CDR3 is CASSLWSSTDLQETQYF. The CDR3 nucleotides are TGCGCCAGCAGCTTGTGGTCTTCGACAGACCTTCAAGAGACCCAGTACTTC. Drawing the rest from reference TRBV5-1 and TRBJ2-5, the complete variable domain is KAGVTQTPRYLIKTRGQQVTLSCSPISGHRSVSWYQQTPGQGLQFLFEYFSETQRNKGNFPGRFSGRQFSNSRSEMNVSTLELGDSALYLCASSLWSSTDLQETQYFGPGTRLLVL.

This sequence joins TRBV12-5 and TRBJ2-7; D call uncertain. Trimming removed 3 bases from V and 5 bases from J, with 8 bases in between. CDR1 is LGHNT and CDR2 is FRNRAP in the germline V gene. The CDR3 is made up of 12 amino acids. The CDR3 loop is CASGFKSHEQYF. The CDR3 coding sequence is TGTGCTAGTGGTTTCAAGTCCCACGAGCAGTACTTC.

The chain has TRBV7-2 and TRBJ1-1; unclear D gene. V was trimmed by 4 bases and J by 1 base, leaving 13 bases between them. The length of the CDR3 is 15 residues. Germline CDR1 reads SGHTA; CDR2 reads FQGNSA. This CDR3 is CASSSRMVPNTEAFF. The DNA for the CDR3 is TGTGCCAGCAGCTCTAGGATGGTCCCGAACACTGAAGCTTTCTTT.

This chain connects TRBV3-1 (or the pseudogene TRBV3-2) to TRBJ2-3, with 7 bases lining up with TRBD2. V trimming: 7 bases; J trimming: 0 bases; junction bases outside the gene matches: 4. The CDR3 loop spans 14 amino acids. In germline, CDR1 is LGHDT, CDR2 YNNKEL (reference sequence). CDR3 sequence: CASKSGISTDTQYF. For the CDR3, the DNA is TGTGCCAGCAAGAGCGGGATAAGCACAGATACGCAGTATTTT.

The chain links TRBV21-1 to TRBJ2-4; the table's D gene call, TRBD1, was not cross checked with the DNA. TRBV21-1 is a pseudogene segment. The CDR3 consists of 12 residues. The CDR3, as DNA: TGTGCCAGCAGCAATAGCTCGGCAGGGATGTACTTC. Translating gives CASSNSSAGMYF.

The CDR3 region is CASSGPRERETQYF. CDR3 nucleotides: TGTGCCAGCAGCGGCCCCAGGGAGCGGGAGACCCAGTACTTC. The chain has TRBV5-5 and TRBJ2-5; D tentatively fits TRBD1 or TRBD2 (5 bases each). This CDR3 is built from 14 residues. Trimming cost V 4 bases and J 5 bases, with 15 bases left between them. Germline assignment: CDR1 SGHKS and CDR2 YYEKEE (reference sequence).

The CDR3 reads CATSRELAGGPDEQFF. CDR3 bases: TGTGCCACCAGCAGAGAACTAGCGGGAGGGCCCGATGAGCAGTTCTTC. This chain links TRBV15 with TRBJ2-1; 13 nucleotides match TRBD2. The trim removed 0 bases at V and 8 bases at J, leaving 4 bases unmatched. Germline V gene sequence: CDR1 LNHNV, CDR2 YYDKDF (reference sequence). The length of the CDR3 is 16 residues.

The chain employs TRBV6-1 and TRBJ2-7, with 7 bases matching TRBD1. The CDR3 consists of 14 residues. The germline V gene encodes CDR1 MNHNS and CDR2 SASEGT. Germline trimming cut 3 bases from V and 4 bases from J; bases unmatched to any gene: 6. The CDR3 DNA reads as TGTGCCAGCAGTGAGGGGGACAGCAGATACGAGCAGTACTTC. Its translation: CASSEGDSRYEQYF.

The chain combines TRBV19 with TRBJ1-5, with D possibly matching TRBD1 (5 bases). The V gene's germline CDR1 is LNHDA and CDR2 SQIVND (reference sequence). The V gene lost 7 bases and the J gene lost 2 bases, with 21 bases spanning the gap. CDR3 length: 17 amino acids. CDR3 in DNA: TGTGCCAGTACCCCCCTTGCCGGACCGGGGGGCAATCAGCCCCAGCATTTT. This sequence encodes CASTPLAGPGGNQPQHF. The full variable domain, with the rest looked up from reference TRBV19 and TRBJ1-5, is DGGITQSPKYLFRKEGQNVTLSCEQNLNHDAMYWYRQDPGQGLRLIYYSQIVNDFQKGDIAEGYSVSREKKESFPLTVTSAQKNPTAFYLCASTPLAGPGGNQPQHFGDGTRLSIL.

The chain recombines TRBV2 with TRBJ1-2; tentative D call: TRBD1 (5 bases). Looked up from germline, CDR1 is SNHLY and CDR2 is FYNNEI. V gave up 2 bases and J gave up 10 bases, with 11 bases separating them. This CDR3 region has 12 residues. The CDR3 DNA reads as TGTGCCAGCAGTGAACGGGACGCTTCCTACACCTTC. Translating gives CASSERDASYTF.

This clone appeared a single time. The V and J genes are TRBV29-1 and TRBJ2-3, with 13 nucleotides matching TRBD2. J lost 6 bases, V lost 1 base, and 7 bases had no gene match. The CDR3 extends over 16 amino acids. Per germline, CDR1 SQVTM and CDR2 ANQGSEA. In nucleotides, the CDR3 is TGCAGCGTTGAAGGGACTAGCGGGAGAATAATTGATACGCAGTATTTT. Residues: CSVEGTSGRIIDTQYF.

This clone was seen just once. The rearrangement uses TRBV28 and TRBJ1-2; TRBD1 might be the D (5 bases). V was clipped by 3 bases and J by 8 bases, with 10 bases between them. Germline values: CDR1 MDHEN, CDR2 SYDVKM. This CDR3 region has 12 residues. CDR3: CASSLDILGYTF. CDR3 in DNA: TGTGCCAGCAGTTTGGACATCCTGGGCTACACCTTC.

This chain links TRBV5-5 with TRBJ1-6, with D perhaps matching TRBD1 (5 bases). Trimming stripped 0 bases from V and 7 bases from J, with 14 bases between. Germline V CDR1 and CDR2: SGHKS, YYEKEE (reference sequence). The CDR3 totals 16 residues. CDR3 DNA: TGTGCCAGCAGCTTGGCTTTCGGGGCCCGCAATTCACCCCTCCACTTT. This encodes CASSLAFGARNSPLHF.

V gene TRBV24-1 combines with J gene TRBJ2-1, with 8 nucleotides matching TRBD2. The CDR3 sequence is 15 residues long. J gave up 7 bases and V 2 bases, and 6 bases lay outside the gene matches. The germline V gene has CDR1 KGHDR and CDR2 SFDVKD. The CDR3 DNA reads as TGTGCCACCAGTGATTCAAGCGGGAGCTGGAATGAGCAGTTCTTC. Translated, it gives CATSDSSGSWNEQFF.

The V gene is TRBV2, the J gene TRBJ1-5; D is possibly TRBD1 (6 bases). Germline V gene sequence: CDR1 SNHLY, CDR2 FYNNEI. The V end was cut by 7 bases, the J end by 4 bases, with 14 bases between. The CDR3 has 14 residues. The CDR3 protein is CASKGGQGNQPQHF. CDR3 sequence (DNA): TGTGCCAGCAAAGGGGGGCAGGGAAATCAGCCCCAGCATTTT.

The chain couples TRBV4-1 to TRBJ1-2; possible D gene TRBD1, 6 bases. This CDR3 spans 15 amino acids. The germline V gene encodes CDR1 MGHRA and CDR2 YSYEKL. The germline V and J ends were trimmed by 2 bases and 1 base, with 11 bases remaining between them. The CDR3 sequence: CASSQTPGDNYGYTF. The CDR3 DNA follows: TGCGCCAGCAGCCAAACCCCAGGGGATAACTATGGCTACACCTTC.

J is TRBJ2-7 and V is TRBV29-1, with TRBD1 matching 9 bases. The CDR3 is made up of 14 amino acids. With 7 bases clipped from V and 6 bases from J, the junction kept 13 bases outside the gene matches. The V gene's germline CDR1 is SQVTM and CDR2 ANQGSEA. CDR3 bases: TGCAGCGGGAAACCGGGACAGGGTTCCAGCGAGCAGTACTTC. This encodes CSGKPGQGSSEQYF.

The chain combines TRBV28 with TRBJ1-2; 7 bases align to TRBD1. CDR1 is MDHEN and CDR2 is SYDVKM in the germline V gene. The CDR3 is made up of 15 amino acids. Germline trimming cut 6 bases from V and 2 bases from J; bases unmatched to any gene: 9. The CDR3 DNA reads as TGTGCCAGCAGGTTACGCGTGGACAGGAACTATGGCTACACCTTC. This translates into CASRLRVDRNYGYTF.

DNA of the CDR3: TGTGCCAGCAGTTTATCCGCCGGGACAGAGTGGAGCAATCAGCCCCAGCATTTT. Its translation: CASSLSAGTEWSNQPQHF. The chain recombines TRBV28 with TRBJ1-5, with TRBD1 matching 7 bases. J gave up 1 base and V 1 base, and 10 bases lay outside the gene matches. The length of the CDR3 is 18 residues. Germline CDR1 is MDHEN and CDR2 is SYDVKM. The full variable domain, its missing parts supplied by reference TRBV28 and TRBJ1-5, is DVKVTQSSRYLVKRTGEKVFLECVQDMDHENMFWYRQDPGLGLRLIYFSYDVKMKEKGDIPEGYSVSREKKERFSLILESASTNQTSMYLCASSLSAGTEWSNQPQHFGDGTRLSIL.

The CDR3 coding sequence is TGTGCCAGCAGCTTGATGGCAGGGAAGGACTCACCCCTCCACTTT. Amino acids: CASSLMAGKDSPLHF. V usage is TRBV5-6 and J usage is TRBJ1-6, with a possible D match to TRBD1 (5 bases). Germline V gene lookup returns CDR1 SGHDT and CDR2 YYEEEE. The CDR3 consists of 15 residues. The V gene lost 1 base and the J gene lost 10 bases, with 15 bases spanning the gap.

This clone was picked up a small number of times. The chain carries TRBV7-2 and TRBJ2-7, with 9 bases fitting TRBD2. After removal of 2 bases from V and 1 base from J, the junction contained 12 bases not matched to a gene. CDR3 length equals 18 residues. Germline V gene data show CDR1 as SGHTA and CDR2 as FQGNSA. The CDR3 reads CASSLKQSLAGTSYEQYF. The CDR3 nucleotides are TGTGCCAGCAGCTTAAAGCAGAGCCTAGCGGGAACTTCCTACGAGCAGTACTTC.

The chain joins TRBV10-3 to TRBJ1-1; D possibly corresponds to TRBD1 (6 bases). There are 12 residues in the CDR3. V was pared by 3 bases and J by 6 bases, with 8 bases between. The germline gives CDR1 ENHRY, CDR2 SYGVKD. As DNA, the CDR3 is TGTGCCATCAGTGAAGGGGGATCTGAAGCTTTCTTT. The encoded protein is CAISEGGSEAFF.

The rearrangement joins TRBV10-3 to TRBJ2-7, with 8 bases that match TRBD1. CDR1 ENHRY and CDR2 SYGVKD come from the germline V gene. The CDR3 covers 16 residues. V was pared by 2 bases and J by 0 bases, with 6 bases of the junction left unmatched. The CDR3 nucleotides are TGTGCCATCAGTGAGCGGAGACAGGGGAGCTCCTACGAGCAGTACTTC. Translation gives CAISERRQGSSYEQYF.